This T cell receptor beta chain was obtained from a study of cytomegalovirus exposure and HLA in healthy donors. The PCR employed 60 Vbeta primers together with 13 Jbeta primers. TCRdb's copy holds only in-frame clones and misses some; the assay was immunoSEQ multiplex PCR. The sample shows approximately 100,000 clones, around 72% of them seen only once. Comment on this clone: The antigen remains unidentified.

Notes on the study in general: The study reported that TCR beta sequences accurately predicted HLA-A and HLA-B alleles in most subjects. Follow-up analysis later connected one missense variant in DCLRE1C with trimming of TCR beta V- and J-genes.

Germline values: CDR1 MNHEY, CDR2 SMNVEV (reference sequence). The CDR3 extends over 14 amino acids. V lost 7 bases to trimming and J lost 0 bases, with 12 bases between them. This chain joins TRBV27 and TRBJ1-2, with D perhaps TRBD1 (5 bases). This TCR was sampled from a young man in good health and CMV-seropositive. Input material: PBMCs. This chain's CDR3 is CASKMGGANYGYTF. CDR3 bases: TGTGCCAGCAAAATGGGGGGGGCTAACTATGGCTACACCTTC.